A selection of T cell receptor beta chains follows, all from one sample in a study of CD8+CD57+ T cells in acquired aplastic anemia. TCRdb analysed the reads with MiXCR anew, one entry per CDR3 protein. This table has under 200,000 distinct CDR3 sequences, about 60% appearing once. The sample comprised sorted CD4+, CD8+, or CD8+CD57+ T cells (not recorded which) from PBMCs. The receptors were gathered from a human donor in good health. Both conserved end residues are part of each CDR3. The D gene is left open where the match is weak. For some rows the clone size is stated as once, few or many, or as a class when expanded; others skip it.

V: TRBV15; size: once; length: 16; D: .; J: TRBJ1-4; DNA: TGTGCCACCAGCAGAGGCCACGGGGCAACTAATGAAAAACTGTTTTTT; CDR3: CATSRGHGATNEKLFF
V: TRBV20-1; size: .; length: 15; D: TRBD1; J: TRBJ2-3; DNA: TGCAGTGCCCCACCTAGGACAGGGGATGTAGATACGCAGTATTTT; CDR3: CSAPPRTGDVDTQYF
V: TRBV24-1; size: many; length: 14; D: .; J: TRBJ1-2; DNA: TGTGCCACCAGTGATCTCGACATCCCCTATGGCTACACCTTC; CDR3: CATSDLDIPYGYTF
V: TRBV7-2; size: .; length: 14; D: TRBD2; J: TRBJ2-7; DNA: TGTGCCAGCAGCTTAGGGACTAGCAGCTACGAGCAGTACTTC; CDR3: CASSLGTSSYEQYF
V: TRBV20-1; size: .; length: 15; D: TRBD2; J: TRBJ2-2; DNA: TGCAGTGCTCGGGGGACTAGCGGGATGAGCGGGGAGCTGTTTTTT; CDR3: CSARGTSGMSGELFF
V: TRBV5-4; size: .; length: 18; D: TRBD1; J: TRBJ2-3; DNA: TGTGCCAGCAGCTGGGACCCCGACAGGGGGCAAGACACAGATACGCAGTATTTT; CDR3: CASSWDPDRGQDTDTQYF
V: TRBV2; size: many; length: 19; D: .; J: TRBJ2-7; DNA: TGTGCCAGCAACGGTCAAAGGGACGGACTTAGGAAGCGGCCCTACGAGCAGTACTTC; CDR3: CASNGQRDGLRKRPYEQYF
V: TRBV4-3; size: .; length: 16; D: TRBD2; J: TRBJ2-7; DNA: TGCGCCAGCAGCCATGGGACTAGCGGGGGTGCCTACGAGCAGTACTTC; CDR3: CASSHGTSGGAYEQYF
V: TRBV7-9; size: .; length: 15; D: .; J: TRBJ2-7; DNA: TGTGCCAGCAGCTACTACCCGGGACACCCCTACGAGCAGTACTTC; CDR3: CASSYYPGHPYEQYF
V: TRBV6-1; size: .; length: 12; D: .; J: TRBJ2-1; DNA: TGTGTCAGCAGCCGGGCTACTAATGAGCAGTTCTTC; CDR3: CVSSRATNEQFF
V: TRBV20-1; size: .; length: 12; D: .; J: TRBJ2-7; DNA: TGCAGTGCTAGAGACGTTACCGACGAGCAGTACTTC; CDR3: CSARDVTDEQYF
V: TRBV2; size: .; length: 16; D: .; J: TRBJ1-5; DNA: TGTGCCAGCAGTGGGCTAATGAATTTGGCGAATCAGCCCCAGCATTTT; CDR3: CASSGLMNLANQPQHF
V: TRBV7-2; size: .; length: 15; D: .; J: TRBJ1-2; DNA: TGTGCCAGCAGCTTAGGTAGCAGCCAGAACTATGGCTACACCTTC; CDR3: CASSLGSSQNYGYTF
V: TRBV15; size: .; length: 13; D: .; J: TRBJ1-5; DNA: TGTGCCACCAGCAGACATCATCGTCAGCCCCAGCATTTT; CDR3: CATSRHHRQPQHF
V: TRBV7-9; size: .; length: 16; D: .; J: TRBJ2-5; DNA: TGTGCCAGCAGCTTAGTTGGCGGAGAGCAGAGAGAGACCCAGTACTTC; CDR3: CASSLVGGEQRETQYF
V: TRBV7-9; size: .; length: 12; D: .; J: TRBJ2-2; DNA: TGTGCCAGCAGCTCGGGTGCCGGGGAGCTGTTTTTT; CDR3: CASSSGAGELFF
V: TRBV24-1; size: .; length: 12; D: .; J: TRBJ1-2; DNA: TGTGCCACCAGTCCAGGTTCCTATGGCTACACCTTC; CDR3: CATSPGSYGYTF
V: TRBV2; size: .; length: 16; D: TRBD2; J: TRBJ2-7; DNA: TGTGCCCGCAGGCAGACTAGCGGGACGTTCTCCTACGAGCAGTACTTC; CDR3: CARRQTSGTFSYEQYF
V: TRBV25-1; size: .; length: 14; D: TRBD1; J: TRBJ2-7; DNA: TGTGCCAGCGGGACACAGGGGGCCCTCTACGAGCAGTACTTC; CDR3: CASGTQGALYEQYF
V: TRBV2; size: few; length: 15; D: TRBD1; J: TRBJ2-7; DNA: TGTGCCAGCAGAGTAGGGACAGGAGGGTTCTACGAGCAGTACTTC; CDR3: CASRVGTGGFYEQYF
V: TRBV2; size: .; length: 13; D: TRBD2; J: TRBJ2-1; DNA: TGTGCCAGCAGTGTGAGCGGGATAAATGAGCAGTTCTTC; CDR3: CASSVSGINEQFF
V: TRBV13; size: .; length: 16; D: TRBD2; J: TRBJ2-3; DNA: TGTGCCAGCAGCCCCCTAGGGACTAGCGACACAGATACGCAGTATTTT; CDR3: CASSPLGTSDTDTQYF
V: TRBV19; size: .; length: 14; D: .; J: TRBJ1-1; DNA: TGTGCCAGTAGTATAGAGGGCACGAACACTGAAGCTTTCTTT; CDR3: CASSIEGTNTEAFF
V: TRBV12-5; size: many; length: 13; D: .; J: TRBJ2-1; DNA: TGTGCTAGTGGTTTGTCAGGTTACAATGAGCAGTTCTTC; CDR3: CASGLSGYNEQFF
V: TRBV4-1; size: .; length: 14; D: .; J: TRBJ2-1; DNA: TGCGCCAGCAGCCAAGAAACAGACTACAATGAGCAGTTCTTC; CDR3: CASSQETDYNEQFF
V: TRBV19; size: many; length: 15; D: TRBD1; J: TRBJ2-2; DNA: TGTGCCAGTAGTGGGACAGGGTCGGACACCGGGGAGCTGTTTTTT; CDR3: CASSGTGSDTGELFF
V: TRBV7-3; size: few; length: 12; D: .; J: TRBJ1-2; DNA: TGTGCCAGCAGCGCACAGGGTTATGGCTACACCTTC; CDR3: CASSAQGYGYTF
V: TRBV2; size: .; length: 10; D: .; J: TRBJ2-7; DNA: TGTGCCACAGAATCCTACGAGCAGTACTTC; CDR3: CATESYEQYF
V: TRBV7-9; size: .; length: 15; D: TRBD1; J: TRBJ1-1; DNA: TGTGCCAGCAGCCCCAACAGGGGCGGTAACACTGAAGCTTTCTTT; CDR3: CASSPNRGGNTEAFF
V: TRBV5-1; size: .; length: 16; D: .; J: TRBJ2-1; DNA: TGTGCCAGCAGCTTAGATGGGCTAGCGCCCTACAATGAGCAGTTCTTC; CDR3: CASSLDGLAPYNEQFF
V: TRBV10-1; size: .; length: 13; D: TRBD1; J: TRBJ1-1; DNA: TGCGCCAGCGGCCGGGACAGAAATTTTGAAGCTTTCTTT; CDR3: CASGRDRNFEAFF
V: TRBV2; size: many; length: 11; D: .; J: TRBJ2-7; DNA: TGTGCCAGCAGGGATACAGGGAAACAGTACTTC; CDR3: CASRDTGKQYF